This entry describes one T cell receptor (beta chain). These data originate in a study of immune heterogeneity within non-small cell lung tumors. Study-wide background: Tumor histology was classified as squamous cell carcinoma in a few cases, non-squamous carcinoma in fewer than 12 and not otherwise specified in 1.

For each sample, template was about 600 ng of bulk tumor genomic DNA. Surgery yielded several widely spaced biopsies per primary tumor. Curative operations were performed on patients who had untreated, newly diagnosed non-small cell lung cancer. Patients newly diagnosed with non-small cell lung cancer and having curative-intent surgery served as donors. TCR beta CDR3 was amplified by multiplex PCR, first round around 10 cycles, 32 V and 13 J primers. TCRdb re-called the multiplex PCR reads through MiXCR, storing one row per CDR3 protein. The data show under 35,000 distinct CDR3 sequences, with approximately 30% seen just once and roughly 4.3% held by the top ten. Germline V lookup: CDR1 SEHNR, CDR2 FQNEAQ (reference sequence). CDR3 size: 15 residues. Between the trimmed V and J ends, which lost 1 base and 4 bases, there was a span of 14 bases.

This clonotype was sampled from a man aged 35-49 years with non-small cell lung cancer. V is TRBV7-9 and J is TRBJ2-7; D is undetermined. Sequences were obtained from lung tumor tissue. The CDR3 coding sequence is TGTGCCAGCAGCTTAGAAGGCTGGAGTCGGTACGAGCAGTACTTC. It codes for CASSLEGWSRYEQYF.